Below, 8 T cell receptor beta chains from the same sample are listed, as sequenced in a study of regulatory T cells in long-lasting Graves disease. HTBI primers from iRepertoire and Arm-PCR of CDR3 regions yielded the TCR beta libraries. Using its own MiXCR run on the multiplex PCR reads, TCRdb lists one record per CDR3 protein. The table shows approximately 250,000 distinct CDR3 sequences, with about 18% occurring only once. Time point denoted: newly diagnosed GD, antithyroid drugs for less than 3 months. PBMC-derived RNA was used for the TCR library. Source: peripheral blood mononuclear cells (PBMCs), taken at new diagnosis, from a patient treated with antithyroid drugs. The receptors stem from a female donor with Graves disease.

At least ten counts were recorded for this clonotype. The chain employs TRBV7-9 and TRBJ2-3; 13 bases align to TRBD2. J gave up 3 bases and V 5 bases, and 5 bases lay outside the gene matches. Germline V lookup: CDR1 SEHNR, CDR2 FQNEAQ (reference sequence). The CDR3 has 16 residues. The CDR3 sequence is CASSAPGLAGTDTQYF. The CDR3 nucleotides are TGTGCCAGCAGCGCCCCGGGACTAGCGGGAACAGATACGCAGTATTTT.

This clonotype was seen ten or more times. The chain couples TRBV2 to TRBJ2-6; 8 nucleotides line up with TRBD1. J lost 4 bases, V lost 3 bases, and 2 bases had no gene match. CDR1 and CDR2 from the germline V gene are SNHLY and FYNNEI. This CDR3 has 15 residues. The CDR3 bases are TGTGCCAGCAGTGAGGACAGGGCCGGGGCCAACGTCCTGACTTTC. It yields the protein CASSEDRAGANVLTF.

There are a few counts of this clonotype. The chain is built from TRBV18 and TRBJ1-2; D possibly corresponds to TRBD1 (5 bases). This CDR3 region has 20 residues. Germline lookup yields CDR1 KGHSH and CDR2 LQKENI. V was trimmed by 2 bases and J by 0 bases, leaving 25 bases between them. The CDR3 DNA reads as TGTGCCAGCTCACCAAACTTTGGTGGTACTGGGGGTCAGACTAACTATGGCTACACCTTC. Its protein product is CASSPNFGGTGGQTNYGYTF. The full variable domain, its missing parts supplied by reference TRBV18 and TRBJ1-2, is NAGVMQNPRHLVRRRGQEARLRCSPMKGHSHVYWYRQLPEEGLKFMVYLQKENIIDESGMPKERFSAEFPKEGPSILRIQQVVRGDSAAYFCASSPNFGGTGGQTNYGYTFGSGTRLTVV.

This clonotype was recorded at least ten times. This chain joins TRBV6-1 and TRBJ1-1, with D unresolved. Trimming removed 5 bases at V and 7 bases at J, with 11 bases between. CDR1 and CDR2 (germline): MNHNS, SASEGT. This CDR3 is 12 amino acids long. The CDR3 is CASSRSGIEAFF. CDR3 sequence (DNA): TGTGCCAGCAGTAGATCGGGGATTGAAGCTTTCTTT.

As regards this clonotype: Given a much more abundant clone one base away, this may be a read error. This sequence joins TRBV6-2 or TRBV6-3 and TRBJ2-3; 10 bases match TRBD1. The CDR3 length is 17 residues. After removal of 5 bases from V and 3 bases from J, the junction contained 11 bases not matched to a gene. Germline V gene data show CDR1 as MNHEY and CDR2 as SVGEGT. Here the CDR3 reads CASSGTGDGIRTDTQYF. The CDR3 nucleotides are TGTGCCAGCAGTGGGACAGGGGATGGTATTCGAACAGATACGCAGTATTTT.

The V call is TRBV4-1, the J call TRBJ2-3; TRBD1 matches 9 bases. This CDR3 comprises 17 residues. Per the germline V gene, CDR1 is MGHRA and CDR2 is YSYEKL. Germline trimming cut 2 bases from V and 2 bases from J; bases unmatched to any gene: 8. CDR3 bases: TGCGCCAGCAGCCAACAGCCGGGACAGGGCTACACAGATACGCAGTATTTT. Its protein product is CASSQQPGQGYTDTQYF.

This clonotype was counted a few times. The V call is TRBV7-8, the J call TRBJ2-2; 14 bases agree with TRBD2. The CDR3 has 17 amino acids. The V and J ends lost 2 bases and 4 bases, in that order; junction bases with no gene match: 3. Germline V CDR1 and CDR2: SGHVS, FQNEAQ. DNA of the CDR3: TGTGCCAGCAGCTTAAGACTAGCGGGAGGGCTCACCGGGGAGCTGTTTTTT. Amino acid sequence: CASSLRLAGGLTGELFF.

The gene calls are TRBV29-1 and TRBJ2-7, with 8 bases that match TRBD1. V trimming: 5 bases; J trimming: 5 bases; junction bases outside the gene matches: 8. The CDR3 runs 13 residues. The germline V gene has CDR1 SQVTM and CDR2 ANQGSEA. The CDR3 nucleotides are TGCAGCGTTCGCCCGGACAGGGCGAACGAGCAGTACTTC. Residues: CSVRPDRANEQYF.